The clone carrying this T cell receptor (beta chain) was seen a few times. The data stem from a study of T-cell reconstitution after alpha-beta-depleted transplantation in children. A TCRbeta library incorporating unique molecular identifiers was prepared. TCRdb ran MiXCR on the PCR reads and lists one entry per CDR3 protein. In the table there are a few hundred thousand distinct CDR3 sequences, over 20% of which are singletons. The CDR3 is 15 residues long. Germline CDR1 MNHNS, CDR2 SASEGT. The V gene end was trimmed by 4 bases and the J gene end by 10 bases; junction bases not matched to a gene: 12.

The receptor's source is a boy younger than two with Wiskott-Aldrich syndrome, due to receive a stem cell transplant. The V gene is TRBV6-1, the J gene TRBJ2-1, with TRBD1 identical over 8 bases. This specimen was PBMCs, taken before TCRalphabeta/CD19-depleted stem cell transplant. The DNA of the CDR3 is TGTGCCAGCAGTGGCAGGGGGCGCTGGGTAGAGGAGCAGTTCTTC. Translated, it gives CASSGRGRWVEEQFF.